This T cell receptor (beta chain) is drawn from a study of T cells in Graves' hyperthyroidism and ophthalmopathy. TCR beta CDR3 sequences were amplified from RNA transcripts. Primed by the HTBI set, a first-round RT-PCR was run on the TCR CDR3. TCRdb re-called the multiplex PCR reads with MiXCR, one entry per CDR3 protein. The data hold 500,000 to 650,000 distinct CDR3 sequences, with 11% to 15% observed a single time. The CDR3 has 13 residues. Losses at the gene ends were 6 bases for V and 2 bases for J; bases not matched to a gene: 2. Germline V gene lookup returns CDR1 SQVTM and CDR2 ANQGSEA. This TCR was recovered from a woman in her 40s with Graves' hyperthyroidism. V and J are TRBV29-1 and TRBJ2-2; 8 positions agree with TRBD2. The sequencing sample was made of blood. The CDR3 region is CSVVAGNTGELFF. The CDR3 coding sequence is TGCAGCGTGGTAGCGGGAAACACCGGGGAGCTGTTTTTT.